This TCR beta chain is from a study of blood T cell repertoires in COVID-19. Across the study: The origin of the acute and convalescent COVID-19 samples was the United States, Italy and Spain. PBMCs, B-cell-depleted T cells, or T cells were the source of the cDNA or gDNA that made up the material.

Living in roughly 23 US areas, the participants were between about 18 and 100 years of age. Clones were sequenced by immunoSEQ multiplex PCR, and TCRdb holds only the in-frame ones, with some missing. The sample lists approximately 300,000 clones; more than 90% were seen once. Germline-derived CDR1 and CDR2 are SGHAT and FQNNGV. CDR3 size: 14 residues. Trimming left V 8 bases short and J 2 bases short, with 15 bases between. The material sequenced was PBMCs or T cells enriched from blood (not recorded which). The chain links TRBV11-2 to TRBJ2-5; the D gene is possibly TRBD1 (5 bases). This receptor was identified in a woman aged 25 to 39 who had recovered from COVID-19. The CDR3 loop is CASVHGSGQETQYF. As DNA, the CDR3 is TGTGCCAGCGTCCACGGCTCAGGGCAAGAGACCCAGTACTTC. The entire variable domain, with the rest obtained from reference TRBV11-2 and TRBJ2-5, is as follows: EAGVAQSPRYKIIEKRQSVAFWCNPISGHATLYWYQQILGQGPKLLIQFQNNGVVDDSQLPKDRFSAERLKGVDSTLKIQPAKLEDSAVYLCASVHGSGQETQYFGPGTRLLVL.